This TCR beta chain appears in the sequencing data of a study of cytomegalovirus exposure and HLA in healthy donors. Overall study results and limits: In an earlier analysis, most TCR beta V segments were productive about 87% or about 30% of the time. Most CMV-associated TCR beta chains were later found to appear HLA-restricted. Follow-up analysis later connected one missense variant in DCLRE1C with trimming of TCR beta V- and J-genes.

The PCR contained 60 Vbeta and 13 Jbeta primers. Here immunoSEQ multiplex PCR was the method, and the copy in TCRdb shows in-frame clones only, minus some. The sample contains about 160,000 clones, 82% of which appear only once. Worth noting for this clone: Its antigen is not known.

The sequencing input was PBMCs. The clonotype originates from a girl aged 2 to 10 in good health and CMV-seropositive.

CDR3: CASSLQETQYF. The CDR3 DNA reads as TGTGCCAGCAGCCTTCAAGAGACCCAGTACTTC. This chain links TRBV7-8 with TRBJ2-5; no firm D call. V was trimmed by 5 bases and J by 2 bases, leaving 3 bases between them. The CDR3 contains 11 residues. In germline, CDR1 is SGHVS, CDR2 FQNEAQ.